The rows below give T cell receptor beta chains drawn from one sample of a study of OX40 agonist ivuxolimab in advanced cancers. This table comes from immunoSEQ multiplex PCR, and its TCRdb copy is limited to in-frame clones, with some not included. The sample consists of around 82,000 clones, 88% of them appearing once. The material sequenced was CD4+ or CD8+ T cells sorted from blood, taken in a trial of the OX40 agonist ivuxolimab. These receptor sequences come from an adult with an advanced solid tumor such as melanoma, head and neck, liver or kidney cancer. Each CDR3 is given with its conserved first and last residue.

v_call: TRBV11-2; cdr3_aa: CASSVQSFYGYTF
v_call: TRBV5-1; cdr3_aa: CASSTPGTSGGADTQYF
v_call: TRBV7-8; cdr3_aa: CASSLGETGRSNQPQHF
v_call: TRBV14; cdr3_aa: CASSQVLGYTDTQYF
v_call: TRBV2; cdr3_aa: CASSDRYEQYF
v_call: TRBV2; cdr3_aa: CASRDLLSTDTQYF
v_call: TRBV7-8; cdr3_aa: CASSRIEVIGGYTF
v_call: TRBV18; cdr3_aa: CASSQGQVEYEQYF
v_call: TRBV6-1; cdr3_aa: CASRPPGGVGELFF
v_call: TRBV11-3; cdr3_aa: CASSAHRGRNKNYGYTF
v_call: TRBV6-1; cdr3_aa: CASSPPLGGDYGYTF
v_call: TRBV19; cdr3_aa: CASSIGAGEKLFF
v_call: TRBV10-1; cdr3_aa: CASSDLQAQYF
v_call: TRBV19; cdr3_aa: CASSIDYAGMSNQPQHF
v_call: TRBV6-5; cdr3_aa: CACGRSYNSPLHF
v_call: TRBV7-8; cdr3_aa: CASSLLTRNTEAFF
v_call: TRBV7-2; cdr3_aa: CASSLGGRPYEQYF
v_call: TRBV4-2; cdr3_aa: CASSAAPSGGYNEQFF
v_call: TRBV9; cdr3_aa: CASSVGTSGADTQYF
v_call: TRBV6-1; cdr3_aa: CASGFWGNTIYF
v_call: TRBV27; cdr3_aa: CASSLTRMANYGYTF
v_call: TRBV6-6; cdr3_aa: CASSQDSQETQYF
v_call: TRBV9; cdr3_aa: CASSVNPAGTNEKLFF
v_call: TRBV28; cdr3_aa: CASSLGIYEQFF
v_call: TRBV10-3; cdr3_aa: CAISEYSNQPQHF
v_call: TRBV7-9; cdr3_aa: CASSSQAGFYGYTF
v_call: TRBV29-1; cdr3_aa: CSVEGRLNTEAFF
v_call: TRBV10-3; cdr3_aa: CAISDIGSGENTEAFF
v_call: TRBV18; cdr3_aa: CASSPPGNTIYF
v_call: TRBV4-1; cdr3_aa: CASSQGRGLSPRPQHF
v_call: TRBV2; cdr3_aa: CASTPTNSNQPQHF
v_call: TRBV9; cdr3_aa: CAGAAGPDNEQFF
v_call: TRBV27; cdr3_aa: CASRYQQGTEQYF
v_call: TRBV6-4; cdr3_aa: CASSDQVRDTQYF
v_call: TRBV5-1; cdr3_aa: CASSSGTGRNQPQHF
v_call: TRBV5-1; cdr3_aa: CASSWGTIDYNEQFF
v_call: TRBV7-9; cdr3_aa: CASSFGQGTQPQHF
v_call: TRBV14; cdr3_aa: CASSQGVQAEQFF
v_call: TRBV6-1; cdr3_aa: CASSDDGPGGTIYF
v_call: TRBV7-9; cdr3_aa: CASSQFNNEQFF
v_call: TRBV7-8; cdr3_aa: CASSLYRVPPAEGGYTF
v_call: TRBV9; cdr3_aa: CASSVRGNTEAFF
v_call: TRBV5-5; cdr3_aa: CASSLGAGFGTGELFF
v_call: TRBV6-6; cdr3_aa: CASSPGTGGLVDTQYF
v_call: TRBV28; cdr3_aa: CASSPLGTGGSYEQYF
v_call: TRBV2; cdr3_aa: CASKRNVMNTEAFF
v_call: TRBV18; cdr3_aa: CASSPNQNTQYF
v_call: TRBV9; cdr3_aa: CASSRGHNEQYF
v_call: TRBV6-1; cdr3_aa: CASRGGATDTQYF
v_call: TRBV27; cdr3_aa: CASTDPGTGVAFF
v_call: TRBV7-9; cdr3_aa: CASSPDRNYGYTF
v_call: TRBV5-4; cdr3_aa: CASSLKSQSSYEQYF
v_call: TRBV18; cdr3_aa: CASSPPGLNYGYTF
v_call: TRBV28; cdr3_aa: CASRDRGPATNEKLFF
v_call: TRBV4-1; cdr3_aa: CASSQDVGQETQYF
v_call: TRBV7-6; cdr3_aa: CASSLLSTGELFF
v_call: TRBV5-4; cdr3_aa: CASSLIGGSYNEQFF